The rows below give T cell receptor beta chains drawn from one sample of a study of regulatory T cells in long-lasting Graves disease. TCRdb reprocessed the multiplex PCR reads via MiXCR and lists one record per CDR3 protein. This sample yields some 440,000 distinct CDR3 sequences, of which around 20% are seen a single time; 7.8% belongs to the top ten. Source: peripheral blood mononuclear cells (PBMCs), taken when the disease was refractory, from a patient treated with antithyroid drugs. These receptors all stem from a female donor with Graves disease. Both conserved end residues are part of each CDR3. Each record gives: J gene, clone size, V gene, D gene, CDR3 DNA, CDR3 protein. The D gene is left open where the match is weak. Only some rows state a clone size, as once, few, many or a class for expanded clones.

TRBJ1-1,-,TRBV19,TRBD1,TGTGCCAGTAGTGCCGGGACAGGGGCTACTGAAGCTTTCTTT,CASSAGTGATEAFF
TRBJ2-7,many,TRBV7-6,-,TGTGCCAGCAGCCAAACGACAGGACCTAGCTCCTACGAGCAGTACTTC,CASSQTTGPSSYEQYF
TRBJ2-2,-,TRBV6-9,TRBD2,TGTGCCAGCAGTTACACCCCTAGCGGGAGTGGCACCGGGGGGCTGTTTTTT,CASSYTPSGSGTGGLFF
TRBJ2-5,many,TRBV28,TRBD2,TGTGCCAGCAGTTTGCCAGAACCTTTGGGTGTTTCGGGAGGTCCAAAAGAGACCCAGTACTTC,CASSLPEPLGVSGGPKETQYF
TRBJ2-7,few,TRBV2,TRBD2,TGTGCCAGCAGTGAAGCGGAGCGGGGGGCCTCCTACGAGCAGTACTTC,CASSEAERGASYEQYF
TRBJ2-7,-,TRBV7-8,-,TGTGCCAGCAGCCGCGGCCCAACCTACGAGCAGTACTTC,CASSRGPTYEQYF
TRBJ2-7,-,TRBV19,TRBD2,TGTGCCAGTAGTATAACTAGCGGCAACGAGCAGTACTTC,CASSITSGNEQYF
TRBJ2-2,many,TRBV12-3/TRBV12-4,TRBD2,TGTGCCAGCAGTTTTTACGCGGGGGCGAACACCGGGGAGCTGTTTTTT,CASSFYAGANTGELFF
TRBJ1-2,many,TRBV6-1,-,TGTGCCAGCAGCCTAGGCAGCTACACCTTC,CASSLGSYTF
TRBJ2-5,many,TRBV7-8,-,TGTGCCAGCAGCCCTAGACCCTCCCGGGCGGGCCAAGAGACCCAGTACTTC,CASSPRPSRAGQETQYF
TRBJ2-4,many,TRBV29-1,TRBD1,TGCAGCGTTGATCGTGGGGACAGGGGGAACATTCAGTACTTC,CSVDRGDRGNIQYF
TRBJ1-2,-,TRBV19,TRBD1,TGTGCTAGTAGGGAGTCGGGACAGGATCCCTATGGCTACACCTTC,CASRESGQDPYGYTF
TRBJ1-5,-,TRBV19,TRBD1,TGTGCCAGTAGTAGACCACAGGGGGAAAGGCCAAATCAGCCCCAGCATTTT,CASSRPQGERPNQPQHF
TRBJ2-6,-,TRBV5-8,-,TGTGCCAGCAGCTTCGGGTTGTACTCTGGGGCCGACGTCCTGACTTTC,CASSFGLYSGADVLTF
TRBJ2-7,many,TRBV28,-,TGTGCCAGCAGTTTAGACTTCCCTTCCTACGAGCAGTACTTC,CASSLDFPSYEQYF
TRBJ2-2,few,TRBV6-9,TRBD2,TGTGCCAGCAGTTACACGGGACTAGCGGGAGGCTCCACCGGGGAGCTGTTTTTT,CASSYTGLAGGSTGELFF
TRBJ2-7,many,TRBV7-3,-,TGTGCCAGCAGTTTGGCTGGGAATGAGGGCTACGAGCAGTACTTC,CASSLAGNEGYEQYF
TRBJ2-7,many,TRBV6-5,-,TGTGCCAGCAGTTTAATCCCGGGACGAAATCGCCCGCAGTACTTC,CASSLIPGRNRPQYF
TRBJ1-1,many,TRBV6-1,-,TGTGCCAGCAGGACCCAGAGGAACACTGAAGCTTTCTTT,CASRTQRNTEAFF
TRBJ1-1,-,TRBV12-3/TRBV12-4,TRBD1,TGTGCCAGCGGATCCGGGACAGGGCCAGGGAACACTGAAGCTTTCTTT,CASGSGTGPGNTEAFF
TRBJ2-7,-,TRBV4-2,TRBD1,TGTGCCAGCAGCCAAGACGGGACAGGGGGCTCCTACGAGCAGTACTTC,CASSQDGTGGSYEQYF
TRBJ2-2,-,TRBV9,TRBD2,TGTGCCAGCAGCGCCCTGGCCGGGAGGGGCACCGAGGAGCTGTTTTTT,CASSALAGRGTEELFF
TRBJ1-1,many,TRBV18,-,TGTGCCAGCTCCCCCCTTCCGATGAACACTGAAGCTTTCTTT,CASSPLPMNTEAFF
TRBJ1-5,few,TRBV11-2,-,TGTGCCAGCAGTGAAACGAGGTTTAATCAGCCCCAGCATTTT,CASSETRFNQPQHF
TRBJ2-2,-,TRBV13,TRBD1,TGTGCCAGCAGCTTTGGCGGGACAGGGGGCGCATCCGGGGAGCTGTTTTTT,CASSFGGTGGASGELFF
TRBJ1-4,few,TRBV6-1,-,TGTGCCAGCAGTGCACGCAATAATCAGGGGTTCTCTGAAAAACTGTTTTTT,CASSARNNQGFSEKLFF
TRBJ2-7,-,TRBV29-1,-,TGCAGCGTCCTCGGGACTCCCAACTCCTACGAGCAGTACTTC,CSVLGTPNSYEQYF
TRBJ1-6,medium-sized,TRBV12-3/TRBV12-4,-,TGTGCCAGCAGTTCCCAGGGAGACTCACCCCTCCACTTT,CASSSQGDSPLHF
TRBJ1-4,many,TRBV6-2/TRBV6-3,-,TGTGCCAGCAGTTACAGGGGAAGAACTAATGAAAAACTGTTTTTT,CASSYRGRTNEKLFF
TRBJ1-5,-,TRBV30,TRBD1,TGTGCCTGGACCCTCGGGCAGGGGGATCAGCCCCAGCATTTT,CAWTLGQGDQPQHF
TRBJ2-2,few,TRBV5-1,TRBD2,TGCGCCAGCAGCCCCGGACTAGCGGGAGGGCCCCATAACACCGGGGAGCTGTTTTTT,CASSPGLAGGPHNTGELFF